Detailed here is one T cell receptor beta chain. This CDR3 region has 15 residues. The germline CDR1 and CDR2 sequences are MDHEN and SYDVKM. J gave up 1 base and V 6 bases, and 7 bases lay outside the gene matches. The data stem from a study of blood T cell repertoires in COVID-19. Authors' processing steps: Amplified reference gene primers provided the basis for estimating nucleated cell counts. This table comes from immunoSEQ multiplex PCR, and its TCRdb copy is limited to in-frame clones, with some not included. V, J and clone size reflect that table, while D and trimming were determined from the DNA. The sample has 160,000 or so clones, 78% seen once; the top ten hold about 15%.

The origin of this receptor is a woman older than 75 with acute or convalescent COVID-19. The sequencing input was peripheral blood. This chain links TRBV28 with TRBJ1-1; 8 bases are shared with TRBD1. CDR3 in amino acids: CASRTMGQANTEAFF. In nucleotides, the CDR3 is TGTGCCAGCAGGACGATGGGACAGGCGAACACTGAAGCTTTCTTT. The variable domain in full, with the rest retrieved from reference TRBV28 and TRBJ1-1, is DVKVTQSSRYLVKRTGEKVFLECVQDMDHENMFWYRQDPGLGLRLIYFSYDVKMKEKGDIPEGYSVSREKKERFSLILESASTNQTSMYLCASRTMGQANTEAFFGQGTRLTVV.